This T cell receptor beta chain was captured by sequencing in a study of regulatory T cells in long-lasting Graves disease. Study results and limitations: When disease was persistent, TRBV28, TRBJ1-2 and TRBJ2-5 were the favored segments. Because few samples were included, accuracy may have been lower.

Sequencing libraries for TCR beta were prepared with iRepertoire HTBI primers and Arm-PCR of CDR3 regions. TCRdb reprocessed the multiplex PCR reads via MiXCR and lists one record per CDR3 protein. The sample lists about 430,000 distinct CDR3 sequences, over 20% seen once, with roughly an eighth in the top ten. Indicated time point: persistent/refractory GD, antithyroid drugs over 5 years with positive TRAb. There was RNA extracted from PBMCs, and the TCR library was made from it. This CDR3 has 12 amino acids. V lost 6 bases to trimming and J lost 7 bases; unmatched junction nucleotides: 4. This clonotype was picked up many times. Its antigen remains unidentified.

V gene TRBV12-3 or TRBV12-4 combines with J gene TRBJ2-5; 8 positions agree with TRBD2. This TCR derives from a female donor with Graves disease. Here the sequenced sample was peripheral blood mononuclear cells (PBMCs), taken when the disease was refractory, from a patient treated with antithyroid drugs. The DNA of the CDR3 is TGTGCCAGCAGAGGACTAGCCGGGACCCAGTACTTC. This translates into CASRGLAGTQYF.